The 22 T cell receptor beta chains below come from one sample, sequenced in a study of radiation and T cells in renal cell carcinoma. Generated by immunoSEQ multiplex PCR, the TCRdb table keeps only in-frame clones and is missing some. Of about 130,000 clones in the sample, approximately 85% were seen once. Regarding time point: blood 2 weeks post-SBRT. The sample's treatment: 15 Gy SBRT to primary tumor, nephrectomy 4 weeks later. Sequences were derived from blood, sampled from a patient whose treatment included radiotherapy and nephrectomy. The receptors derive from a man in his fifties or sixties with renal cell carcinoma.

Comment on this clone: In the same sample, other DNA sequences code for this CDR3. The chain is built from TRBV14 and TRBJ2-6; D is unclear. The germline V gene has CDR1 SGHDN and CDR2 FVKESK. The CDR3 loop spans 15 amino acids. Trimming took 1 base from V and 0 from J, leaving 4 bases between them. CDR3 in amino acids: CASSQGSSGANVLTF. In DNA form, the CDR3 reads TGTGCCAGCAGCCAAGGCAGCTCTGGGGCCAACGTCCTGACTTTC.

The chain combines TRBV19 with TRBJ2-3, with TRBD2 matching 10 bases. Germline values: CDR1 LNHDA, CDR2 SQIVND (reference sequence). Trimming took 7 bases from V and 5 from J; bases not matched to a gene: 9. There are 15 residues in the CDR3. This chain's CDR3 is CASNSAGGRRDTQYF. The CDR3 DNA reads as TGTGCCAGTAACTCAGCGGGGGGGCGGAGAGATACGCAGTATTTT.

The chain is built from TRBV10-2 and TRBJ2-5; 9 bases line up with TRBD2. The germline CDR1 and CDR2 sequences are WSHSY and SAAADI. Trimming removed 8 bases from V and 5 bases from J; junction bases left unmatched: 6. The CDR3 loop spans 13 amino acids. For the CDR3, the DNA is TGCGCCAGCCAGAGGGCGGGAGGGGAGACCCAGTACTTC. Translated: CASQRAGGETQYF.

The rearrangement links TRBV5-1 to TRBJ2-5, with D possibly TRBD1 on 5 matching bases. With 0 bases removed from V and 0 bases from J, the gap between germline ends came to 9 bases. The CDR3 has 15 residues. The V gene's germline CDR1 is SGHRS and CDR2 YFSETQ. CDR3 in amino acids: CASSLGWGYQETQYF. The CDR3 DNA sequence: TGCGCCAGCAGCTTGGGGTGGGGCTACCAAGAGACCCAGTACTTC.

This clone was seen a single time. The V gene is TRBV30, the J gene TRBJ1-2; TRBD1 aligns across 8 bases. The CDR3 consists of 13 residues. The junction had 6 bases not matched to a gene; V was cut back by 2 bases and J by 7 bases. Germline V gene lookup returns CDR1 GTSNPN and CDR2 SVGIG (reference sequence). The CDR3 sequence: CAWSRQGAGGYTF. DNA for the CDR3: TGTGCCTGGAGTAGGCAGGGGGCAGGTGGCTACACCTTC.

The CDR3 DNA sequence: TGTGCCTGGAGTATGATGAGGGAGCGTAATGAAAAACTGTTTTTT. Translated: CAWSMMRERNEKLFF. The chain links TRBV30 to TRBJ1-4, with unresolved D. Trimming removed 2 bases from V and 4 bases from J, with 14 bases in between. The CDR3 spans 15 residues. Germline CDR1 reads GTSNPN; CDR2 reads SVGIG (reference sequence).

The chain joins TRBV10-1 to TRBJ2-7, with D unclear. Trimming removed 8 bases from V and 5 bases from J, with 16 bases in between. CDR1 WNHNN and CDR2 SYGVQD come from the germline V gene (reference sequence). The CDR3 is 13 amino acids. CDR3 loop: CASRRRLAHEQYF. The CDR3 DNA sequence: TGCGCCAGCCGGAGAAGGCTGGCACACGAGCAGTACTTC.

The CDR3 DNA follows: TGTGCCAGCAGTGAACCTTATCCGAGGGATACGCAGTATTTT. Its protein product is CASSEPYPRDTQYF. The rearrangement links TRBV2 to TRBJ2-3; D remains unclear. The germline V gene encodes CDR1 SNHLY and CDR2 FYNNEI. The CDR3 has 14 amino acids. V was trimmed by 2 bases and J by 6 bases, leaving 12 bases between them.

DNA for the CDR3: TGTGCCTGGGGGGGACAGGGAGAGACCCAGTACTTC. Encoded protein: CAWGGQGETQYF. V and J are TRBV30 and TRBJ2-5, with 9 nucleotides matching TRBD1. The CDR3 has 12 amino acids. With V trimmed by 5 bases and J by 4 bases, 2 bases remained unmatched. Germline CDR1 is GTSNPN and CDR2 is SVGIG (reference sequence).

The V and J genes are TRBV6-5 and TRBJ2-7, with a weak D call TRBD2 (7 bases). Germline V gene sequence: CDR1 MNHEY, CDR2 SVGAGI. The CDR3 totals 13 residues. The germline V and J ends were trimmed by 6 bases and 6 bases, with 15 bases remaining between them. The CDR3 spells CASSLIGGAEQYF. The CDR3 DNA sequence: TGTGCCAGCAGCCTTATAGGGGGGGCCGAGCAGTACTTC.

Worth noting for this clone: At one of its ends the junction is not consistent with the germline gene, which may arise from a read error. The chain links TRBV19 to TRBJ2-3, with 7 nucleotides matching TRBD2. CDR1 and CDR2 from the germline V gene are LNHDA and SQIVND (reference sequence). CDR3 length equals 14 residues. The CDR3: CAGSQGLSTDTQYF. CDR3 sequence (DNA): TGTGCCGGTAGTCAGGGACTAAGCACAGATACGCAGTATTTT.

The chain uses TRBV9 and TRBJ1-1, with 7 bases that match TRBD1. The CDR3 consists of 13 residues. Looked up from germline, CDR1 is SGDLS and CDR2 is YYNGEE. The trim removed 1 base at V and 4 bases at J, leaving 1 base unmatched. The CDR3 spells CASSVQGGTEAFF. The CDR3 DNA follows: TGTGCCAGCAGCGTACAGGGGGGCACTGAAGCTTTCTTT.

A single count supports this clone. The V and J genes are TRBV5-6 and TRBJ2-1; 14 bases map to TRBD2. V was clipped by 4 bases and J by 4 bases; unmatched bases: 7. The CDR3 runs 17 residues. Germline CDR1 SGHDT, CDR2 YYEEEE. The CDR3 sequence is CASSETGTSGGYNEQFF. CDR3 nucleotides: TGTGCCAGCAGCGAAACTGGGACTAGCGGGGGTTACAATGAGCAGTTCTTC.

For the CDR3, the DNA is TGCGCCAGTTCGAGCGGCCCTAGCACAGATACGCAGTATTTT. Amino acid sequence: CASSSGPSTDTQYF. The chain is built from TRBV5-1 and TRBJ2-3, with a weak D call TRBD2 (5 bases). The CDR3 has 14 residues. Trimming removed 8 bases at V and 0 bases at J, with 13 bases between. Germline CDR1 SGHRS, CDR2 YFSETQ.

This chain connects TRBV9 to TRBJ1-2; the D is unclear. CDR3 size: 14 residues. Germline V lookup: CDR1 SGDLS, CDR2 YYNGEE. V was cut by 4 bases and J by 5 bases, with 15 bases left in between. In DNA form, the CDR3 reads TGTGCCAGCAGCCCAGAAGGTTTCCCTTATGGCTACACCTTC. This gives the protein CASSPEGFPYGYTF. The full variable domain, completed using reference TRBV9 and TRBJ1-2, is DSGVTQTPKHLITATGQRVTLRCSPRSGDLSVYWYQQSLDQGLQFLIQYYNGEERAKGNILERFSAQQFPDLHSELNLSSLELGDSALYFCASSPEGFPYGYTFGSGTRLTVV.

The rearrangement uses TRBV11-1 and TRBJ2-3, with D tentatively TRBD1 (6 bases). Germline CDR1 and CDR2: SGHAT and FQDESV (reference sequence). The CDR3 extends over 16 amino acids. Deletions cut 2 bases from V and 3 bases from J, with 15 bases between. The CDR3 region is CASSLRTAGSTDTQYF. DNA for the CDR3: TGTGCCAGCAGCTTAAGGACAGCCGGATCGACAGATACGCAGTATTTT.

The chain has TRBV2 and TRBJ2-7, with D uncertain. V was clipped by 4 bases and J by 6 bases, with 7 bases between them. The CDR3 length is 11 residues. From germline, CDR1 is SNHLY and CDR2 FYNNEI. The CDR3, as DNA: TGTGCCAGCAGTGGGGTTCTCGAGCAGTACTTC. Translating it yields CASSGVLEQYF.

This clone was seen only once. The chain employs TRBV6-5 and TRBJ1-5; tentative D call: TRBD1 (6 bases). This CDR3 is built from 15 residues. The germline V gene encodes CDR1 MNHEY and CDR2 SVGAGI. V was cut by 4 bases and J by 3 bases, with 13 bases left in between. The CDR3 DNA sequence: TGTGCCAGCAGTTCAGGGGCAGGCTCCAATCAGCCCCAGCATTTT. Protein product: CASSSGAGSNQPQHF.

The rearrangement uses TRBV5-1 and TRBJ2-3; D is possibly TRBD1 (6 bases). The CDR3 consists of 16 residues. V lost 6 bases and J lost 0, with 17 bases in between. Germline V CDR1 and CDR2: SGHRS, YFSETQ. The CDR3 coding sequence is TGCGCCAGCACCCCGCGTCCCAGGGGTAGCACAGATACGCAGTATTTT. Translating it yields CASTPRPRGSTDTQYF.

In its sample, this clone was seen a few times. V is TRBV28 and J is TRBJ1-2; TRBD1 matches 9 bases. The length of the CDR3 is 14 residues. The V segment lost 6 bases and the J segment 2 bases; nucleotides outside the gene matches: 4. Germline CDR1 reads MDHEN; CDR2 reads SYDVKM. This CDR3 is CASRLQGANYGYTF. In DNA form, the CDR3 reads TGTGCCAGCAGGCTACAGGGGGCAAACTATGGCTACACCTTC.

The chain combines TRBV5-1 with TRBJ1-2; 9 bases are shared with TRBD1. V shed 3 bases and J 7 bases; nucleotides not matched to a gene: 10. This CDR3 comprises 15 residues. Germline assignment: CDR1 SGHRS and CDR2 YFSETQ. The CDR3 sequence is CASSSTGQGTGGYTF. CDR3 DNA sequence: TGCGCCAGCAGCTCGACCGGACAGGGGACAGGTGGCTACACCTTC.

This clone was counted between two and nine times. This chain uses TRBV6-1 with TRBJ1-5; a weak D match, TRBD1 (6 bases). The CDR3 consists of 13 residues. Germline V gene lookup returns CDR1 MNHNS and CDR2 SASEGT. V lost 3 bases and J 7 bases, leaving 10 bases between the germline ends. The CDR3: CASSEGRGQPQHF. CDR3 DNA: TGTGCCAGCAGTGAGGGTAGGGGGCAGCCCCAGCATTTT.